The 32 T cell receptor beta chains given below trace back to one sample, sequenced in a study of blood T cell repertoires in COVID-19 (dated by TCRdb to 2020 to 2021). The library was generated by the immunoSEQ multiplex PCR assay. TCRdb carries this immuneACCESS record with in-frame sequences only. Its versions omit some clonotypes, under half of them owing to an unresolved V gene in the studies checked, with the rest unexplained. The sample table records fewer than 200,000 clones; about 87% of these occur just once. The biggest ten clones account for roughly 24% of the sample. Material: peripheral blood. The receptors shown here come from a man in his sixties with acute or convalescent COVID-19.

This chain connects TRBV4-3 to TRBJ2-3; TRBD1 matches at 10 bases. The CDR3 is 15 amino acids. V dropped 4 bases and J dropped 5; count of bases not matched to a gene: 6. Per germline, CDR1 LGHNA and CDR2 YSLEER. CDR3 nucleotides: TGCGCCAGCAGCCCCAGACAGGGGGCGGGAGATACGCAGTATTTT. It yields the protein CASSPRQGAGDTQYF.

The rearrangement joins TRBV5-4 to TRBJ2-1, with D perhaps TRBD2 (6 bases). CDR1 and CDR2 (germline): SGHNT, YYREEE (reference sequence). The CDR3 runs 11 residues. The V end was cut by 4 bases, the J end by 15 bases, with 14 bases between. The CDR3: CASSTGTGTFF. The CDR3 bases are TGTGCCAGCAGCACCGGGACTGGGACGTTCTTC.

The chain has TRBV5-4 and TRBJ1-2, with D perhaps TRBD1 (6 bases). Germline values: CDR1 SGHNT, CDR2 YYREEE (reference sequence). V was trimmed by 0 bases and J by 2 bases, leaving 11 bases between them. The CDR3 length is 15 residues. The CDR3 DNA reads TGTGCCAGCAGCTTGGAAGAAGGGGGAAACTATGGCTACACCTTC. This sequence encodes CASSLEEGGNYGYTF.

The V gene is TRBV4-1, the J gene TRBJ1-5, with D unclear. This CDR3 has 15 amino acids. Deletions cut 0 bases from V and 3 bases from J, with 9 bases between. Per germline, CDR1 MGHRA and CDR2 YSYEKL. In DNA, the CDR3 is TGCGCCAGCAGCCAAGATGGGCAGATCAATCAGCCCCAGCATTTT. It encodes CASSQDGQINQPQHF.

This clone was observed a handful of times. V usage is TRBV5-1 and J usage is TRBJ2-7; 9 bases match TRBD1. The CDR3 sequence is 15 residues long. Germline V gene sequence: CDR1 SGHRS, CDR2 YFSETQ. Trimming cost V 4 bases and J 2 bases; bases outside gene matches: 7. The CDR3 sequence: CASSRTGGNTYEQYF. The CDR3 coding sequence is TGCGCCAGCAGCAGAACAGGGGGCAACACCTACGAGCAGTACTTC. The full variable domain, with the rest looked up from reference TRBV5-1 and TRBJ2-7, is KAGVTQTPRYLIKTRGQQVTLSCSPISGHRSVSWYQQTPGQGLQFLFEYFSETQRNKGNFPGRFSGRQFSNSRSEMNVSTLELGDSALYLCASSRTGGNTYEQYFGPGTRLTVT.

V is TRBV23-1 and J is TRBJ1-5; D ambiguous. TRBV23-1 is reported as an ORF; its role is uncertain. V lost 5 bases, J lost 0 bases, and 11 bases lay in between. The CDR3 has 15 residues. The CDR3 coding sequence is TGCGCCAGCAGTGGGCAGATTTATAGCAATCAGCCCCAGCATTTT. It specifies CASSGQIYSNQPQHF.

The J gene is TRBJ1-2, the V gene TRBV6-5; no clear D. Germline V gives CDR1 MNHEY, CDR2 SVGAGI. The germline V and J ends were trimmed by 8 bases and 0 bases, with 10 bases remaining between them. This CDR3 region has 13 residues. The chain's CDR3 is CASAVNPNYGYTF. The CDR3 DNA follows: TGTGCCAGCGCGGTCAACCCTAACTATGGCTACACCTTC.

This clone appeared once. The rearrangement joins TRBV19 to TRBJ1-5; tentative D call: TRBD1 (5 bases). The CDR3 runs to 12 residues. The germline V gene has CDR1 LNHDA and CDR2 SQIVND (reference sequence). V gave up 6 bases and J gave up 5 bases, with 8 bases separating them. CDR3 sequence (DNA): TGTGCCAGTAGGGGGGGAGATCAGCCCCAGCATTTT. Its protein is CASRGGDQPQHF.

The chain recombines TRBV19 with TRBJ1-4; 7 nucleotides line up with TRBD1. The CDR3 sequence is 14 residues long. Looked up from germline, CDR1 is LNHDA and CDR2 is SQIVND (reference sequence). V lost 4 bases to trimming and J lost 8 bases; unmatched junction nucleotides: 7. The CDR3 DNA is TGTGCCAGTAGTAGACAGGGTGTGGGCGAAAAACTGTTTTTT. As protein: CASSRQGVGEKLFF.

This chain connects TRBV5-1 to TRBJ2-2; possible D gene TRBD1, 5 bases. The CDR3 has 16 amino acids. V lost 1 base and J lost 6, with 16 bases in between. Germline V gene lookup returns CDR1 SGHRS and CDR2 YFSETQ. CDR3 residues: CASSLRAQGQAGELFF. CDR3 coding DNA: TGCGCCAGCAGCTTGAGGGCGCAGGGTCAAGCCGGGGAGCTGTTTTTT. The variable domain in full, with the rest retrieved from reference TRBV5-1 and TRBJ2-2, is KAGVTQTPRYLIKTRGQQVTLSCSPISGHRSVSWYQQTPGQGLQFLFEYFSETQRNKGNFPGRFSGRQFSNSRSEMNVSTLELGDSALYLCASSLRAQGQAGELFFGEGSRLTVL.

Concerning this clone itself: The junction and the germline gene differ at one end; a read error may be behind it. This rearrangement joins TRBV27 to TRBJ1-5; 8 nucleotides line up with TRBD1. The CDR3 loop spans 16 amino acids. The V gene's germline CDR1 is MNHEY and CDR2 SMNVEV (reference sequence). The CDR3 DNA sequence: TGTACCAGCAGTTCCCTGGGACAGGCATTCAATCAGCCCCAGCATTTT. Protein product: CTSSSLGQAFNQPQHF.

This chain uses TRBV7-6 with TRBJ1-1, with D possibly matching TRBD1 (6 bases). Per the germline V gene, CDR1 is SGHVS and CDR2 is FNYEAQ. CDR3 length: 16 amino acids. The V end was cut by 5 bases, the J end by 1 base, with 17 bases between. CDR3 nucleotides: TGTGCCAGCAGCCTGACCCCCACAGGGCAGAACACTGAAGCTTTCTTT. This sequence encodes CASSLTPTGQNTEAFF.

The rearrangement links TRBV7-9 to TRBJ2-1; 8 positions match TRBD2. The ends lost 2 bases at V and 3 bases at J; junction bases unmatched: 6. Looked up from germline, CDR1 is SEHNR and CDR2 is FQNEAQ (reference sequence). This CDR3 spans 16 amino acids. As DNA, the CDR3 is TGTGCCAGCAGCTTAAGGCTAGCGGGCCTCTACAATGAGCAGTTCTTC. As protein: CASSLRLAGLYNEQFF.

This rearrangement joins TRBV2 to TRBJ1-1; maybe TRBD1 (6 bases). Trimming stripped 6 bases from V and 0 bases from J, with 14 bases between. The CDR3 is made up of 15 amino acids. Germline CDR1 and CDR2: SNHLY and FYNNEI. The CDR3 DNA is TGTGCCAGCAGGGGGGAGACAGGAGTGAACACTGAAGCTTTCTTT. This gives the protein CASRGETGVNTEAFF.

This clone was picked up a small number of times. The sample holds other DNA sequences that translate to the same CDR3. The CDR3 protein is CSVARGTEAFF. The CDR3 DNA is TGCAGCGTTGCGAGGGGGACTGAAGCTTTCTTT. The chain links TRBV29-1 to TRBJ1-1; the D gene is possibly TRBD1 (6 bases). The CDR3 has 11 residues. Germline-derived CDR1 and CDR2 are SQVTM and ANQGSEA. The V gene lost 4 bases and the J gene lost 5 bases, with 8 bases spanning the gap.

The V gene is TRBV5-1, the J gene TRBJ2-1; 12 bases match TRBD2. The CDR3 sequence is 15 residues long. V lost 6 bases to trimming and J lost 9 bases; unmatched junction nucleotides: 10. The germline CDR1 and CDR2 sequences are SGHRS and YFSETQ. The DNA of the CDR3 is TGCGCCAGCAAAGAACGACTAGCGGGAGAGGGTGAGCAGTTCTTC. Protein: CASKERLAGEGEQFF.

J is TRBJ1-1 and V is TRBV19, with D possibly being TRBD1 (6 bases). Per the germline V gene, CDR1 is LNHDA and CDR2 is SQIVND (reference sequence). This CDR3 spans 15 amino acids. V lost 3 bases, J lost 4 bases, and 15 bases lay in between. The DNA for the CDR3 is TGTGCCAGTAGTATCCGGGGGGCGATGAGCACTGAAGCTTTCTTT. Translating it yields CASSIRGAMSTEAFF.

The CDR3 loop reads CASSWTGEDQPQHF. Here the CDR3 DNA reads TGTGCCAGCAGCTGGACAGGGGAAGATCAGCCCCAGCATTTT. The J gene is TRBJ1-5, the V gene TRBV7-9, with 9 bases aligning to TRBD1. This CDR3 has 14 residues. With 4 bases clipped from V and 5 bases from J, the junction kept 3 bases outside the gene matches. The V gene's germline CDR1 is SEHNR and CDR2 FQNEAQ (reference sequence).

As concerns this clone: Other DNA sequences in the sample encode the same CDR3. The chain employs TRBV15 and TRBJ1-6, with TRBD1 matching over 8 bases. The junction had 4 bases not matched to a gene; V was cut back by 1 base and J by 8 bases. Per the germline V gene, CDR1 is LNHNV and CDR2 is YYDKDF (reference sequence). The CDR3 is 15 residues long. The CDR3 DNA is TGTGCCACCAGCAGAGCAGCAGGGGGCGATTCACCCCTCCACTTT. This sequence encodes CATSRAAGGDSPLHF.

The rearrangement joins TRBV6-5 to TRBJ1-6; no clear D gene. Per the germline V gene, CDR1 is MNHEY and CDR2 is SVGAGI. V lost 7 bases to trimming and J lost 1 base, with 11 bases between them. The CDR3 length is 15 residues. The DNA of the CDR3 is TGTGCCAGCAACCGGCGGGGTTCCTATAATTCACCCCTCCACTTT. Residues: CASNRRGSYNSPLHF.

In DNA form, the CDR3 reads TGTGCCAACGGACAGGGGAACACTGAAGCTTTCTTT. Protein sequence: CANGQGNTEAFF. V is TRBV2 and J is TRBJ1-1, with 8 bases fitting TRBD1. The junction had 2 bases not matched to a gene; V was cut back by 10 bases and J by 1 base. Germline V gene data show CDR1 as SNHLY and CDR2 as FYNNEI. This CDR3 comprises 12 residues.

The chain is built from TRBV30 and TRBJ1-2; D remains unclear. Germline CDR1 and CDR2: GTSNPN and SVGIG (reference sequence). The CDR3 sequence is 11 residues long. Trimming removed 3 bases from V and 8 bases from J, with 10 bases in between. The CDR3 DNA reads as TGTGCCTGGAGCGAAGCGGTGGGCTACACCTTC. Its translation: CAWSEAVGYTF.

In DNA, the CDR3 is TGTGCCTCCCGGGGGGTGGCTTCGGGCGAGCAGTACGTC. This translates into CASRGVASGEQYV. This chain uses TRBV6-5 with TRBJ2-7, with TRBD2 identical over 7 bases. V dropped 11 bases and J dropped 6; count of bases not matched to a gene: 13. Looked up from germline, CDR1 is MNHEY and CDR2 is SVGAGI. CDR3 size: 13 residues.

CDR3 protein: CASAVRLRLEQFF. The CDR3, as DNA: TGTGCTAGTGCCGTCCGGTTGCGTCTAGAGCAGTTCTTC. The chain couples TRBV12-5 to TRBJ2-1; D gene uncertain. The CDR3 loop spans 13 amino acids. The germline gives CDR1 LGHNT, CDR2 FRNRAP. V lost 7 bases and J 10 bases, leaving 17 bases between the germline ends.

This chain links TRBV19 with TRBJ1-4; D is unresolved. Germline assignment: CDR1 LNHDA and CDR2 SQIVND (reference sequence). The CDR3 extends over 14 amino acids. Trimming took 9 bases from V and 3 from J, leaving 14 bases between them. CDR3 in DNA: TGTGCCAGCATGCCCACGGTTGCTAATGAAAAACTGTTTTTT. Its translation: CASMPTVANEKLFF. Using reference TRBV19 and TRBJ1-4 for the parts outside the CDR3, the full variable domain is DGGITQSPKYLFRKEGQNVTLSCEQNLNHDAMYWYRQDPGQGLRLIYYSQIVNDFQKGDIAEGYSVSREKKESFPLTVTSAQKNPTAFYLCASMPTVANEKLFFGSGTQLSVL.

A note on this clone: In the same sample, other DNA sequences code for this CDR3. DNA of the CDR3: TGTGCCATCAGTGAGCCAGAAGAGACCCAGTACTTC. Protein: CAISEPEETQYF. The V and J genes are TRBV10-3 and TRBJ2-5; D ambiguous. The germline gives CDR1 ENHRY, CDR2 SYGVKD. V lost 2 bases and J lost 3, with 4 bases in between. CDR3 length: 12 amino acids.

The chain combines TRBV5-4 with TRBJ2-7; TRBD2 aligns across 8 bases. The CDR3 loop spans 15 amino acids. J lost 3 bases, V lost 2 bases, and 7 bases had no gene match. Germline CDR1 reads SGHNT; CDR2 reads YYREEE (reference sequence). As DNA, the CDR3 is TGTGCCAGCAGCTTAGGACTAGCCGATAGCTACGAGCAGTACGTC. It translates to CASSLGLADSYEQYV.

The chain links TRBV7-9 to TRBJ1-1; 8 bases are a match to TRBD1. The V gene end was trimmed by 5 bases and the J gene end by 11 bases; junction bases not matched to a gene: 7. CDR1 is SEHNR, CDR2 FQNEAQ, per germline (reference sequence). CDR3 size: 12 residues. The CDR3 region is CASSRATGDAFF. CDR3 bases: TGTGCCAGCAGCCGCGCGACAGGGGATGCTTTCTTT.

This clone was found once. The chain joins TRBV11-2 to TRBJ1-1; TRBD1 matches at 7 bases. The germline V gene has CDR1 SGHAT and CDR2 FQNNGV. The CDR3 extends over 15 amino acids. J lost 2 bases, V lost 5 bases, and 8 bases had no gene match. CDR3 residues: CASSTARGFNTEAFF. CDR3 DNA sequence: TGTGCCAGCAGCACTGCCAGGGGGTTTAACACTGAAGCTTTCTTT.

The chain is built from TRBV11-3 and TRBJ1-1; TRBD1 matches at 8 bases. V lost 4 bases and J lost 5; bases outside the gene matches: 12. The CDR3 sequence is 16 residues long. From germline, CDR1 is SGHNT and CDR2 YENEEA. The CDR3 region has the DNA TGTGCCAGCAGCTCACCGACAGGGGCCCGCCTAACTGAAGCTTTCTTT. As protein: CASSSPTGARLTEAFF.

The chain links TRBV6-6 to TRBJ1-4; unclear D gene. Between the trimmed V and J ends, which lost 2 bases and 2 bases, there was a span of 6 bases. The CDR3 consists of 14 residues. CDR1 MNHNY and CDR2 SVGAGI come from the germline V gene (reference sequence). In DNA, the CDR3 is TGTGCCAGCAGTTACGGGCAGACTAATGAAAAACTGTTTTTT. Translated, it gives CASSYGQTNEKLFF.

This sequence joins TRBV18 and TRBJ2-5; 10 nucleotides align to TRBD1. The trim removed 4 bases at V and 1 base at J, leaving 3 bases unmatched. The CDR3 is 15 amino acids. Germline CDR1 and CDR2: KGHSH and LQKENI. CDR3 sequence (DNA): TGTGCCAGCTCACGACAGGGGGCTATCCAAGAGACCCAGTACTTC. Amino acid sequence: CASSRQGAIQETQYF.